The 19 T cell receptor beta chains below were found in one sample sequenced in a study of blood T cell repertoires in COVID-19. The repertoire was sequenced with immunoSEQ multiplex PCR; TCRdb's copy has only in-frame clones and lacks some. The table lists some 520,000 clones, 85% to 90% of them singletons. Sequencing input: peripheral blood. These receptors were obtained from a man aged 18-30 years with COVID-19, enrolled during active disease.

Only one count was recorded for this clone. The J gene is TRBJ2-1, the V gene TRBV7-9; 11 nucleotides match TRBD2. The J segment lost 7 bases and the V segment lost 6 bases, leaving 5 bases of the junction unmatched. Germline V gene lookup returns CDR1 SEHNR and CDR2 FQNEAQ (reference sequence). The CDR3 consists of 14 residues. The CDR3 reads CASRTSGAPNEQFF. CDR3 nucleotide sequence: TGTGCCAGCAGGACTAGCGGGGCCCCAAATGAGCAGTTCTTC.

This clone was detected a few times. The V call is TRBV5-1, the J call TRBJ1-1; TRBD1 matches at 7 bases. Germline-derived CDR1 and CDR2 are SGHRS and YFSETQ. The CDR3 loop spans 16 amino acids. Germline trimming cut 4 bases from V and 0 bases from J; bases unmatched to any gene: 9. The CDR3 DNA reads TGCGCCAGCAGCCCGATGGAGGGGGCCCTGAACACTGAAGCTTTCTTT. This encodes CASSPMEGALNTEAFF.

This rearrangement joins TRBV3-1 (or the pseudogene TRBV3-2) to TRBJ2-2; 8 nucleotides agree with TRBD2. Germline CDR1 reads LGHDT; CDR2 reads YNNKEL (reference sequence). This CDR3 has 17 residues. The junction had 7 bases not matched to a gene; V was cut back by 2 bases and J by 2 bases. CDR3 DNA sequence: TGTGCCAGCAGCCAACGTAGGACTAGCACTAACACCGGGGAGCTGTTTTTT. Translated: CASSQRRTSTNTGELFF.

This chain connects TRBV7-2 to TRBJ2-7, with 7 bases matching TRBD1. V was clipped by 4 bases and J by 4 bases; unmatched bases: 7. The CDR3 covers 14 residues. Per the germline V gene, CDR1 is SGHTA and CDR2 is FQGNSA. This CDR3 reads CASSSQRQGYEQYF. The CDR3 bases are TGTGCCAGCAGCTCCCAGAGACAGGGTTACGAGCAGTACTTC.

CDR3 in amino acids: CASSTGLNSPLHF. CDR3 coding DNA: TGTGCCAGTAGTACTGGGCTTAATTCACCCCTCCACTTT. The chain carries TRBV19 and TRBJ1-6, with unresolved D. Trimming took 4 bases from V and 6 from J, leaving 7 bases between them. This CDR3 spans 13 amino acids. Germline V gene sequence: CDR1 LNHDA, CDR2 SQIVND (reference sequence).

The chain links TRBV7-8 to TRBJ2-7; 10 nucleotides match TRBD2. Germline V gene sequence: CDR1 SGHVS, CDR2 FQNEAQ. V lost 2 bases, J lost 2 bases, and 3 bases stayed unmatched. The CDR3 consists of 15 residues. The CDR3 DNA reads as TGTGCCAGCAGCTTAAGTGGACTAGCGGCCTACGAGCAGTACTTC. It encodes CASSLSGLAAYEQYF.

This clone showed up just once. The chain is built from TRBV5-1 and TRBJ2-7; 9 nucleotides agree with TRBD2. The CDR3 extends over 17 amino acids. Germline CDR1 is SGHRS and CDR2 is YFSETQ. V trimming: 3 bases; J trimming: 2 bases; junction bases outside the gene matches: 12. CDR3 nucleotide sequence: TGCGCCAGCAGCTCACCCCGAGGGGCGGGAGGGACCTACGAGCAGTACTTC. This encodes CASSSPRGAGGTYEQYF.

V usage is TRBV1 and J usage is TRBJ2-4; TRBD1 is taken as the D call from the table, unchecked against the DNA. TRBV1 is labeled a pseudogene. The CDR3 length is 19 residues. DNA for the CDR3: TGCACCAGCAGCCAAGTACTCGGCCAGGCACACCGGTTAGTTTACATTCAGTACTTC. It specifies CTSSQVLGQAHRLVYIQYF.

The chain has TRBV11-3 and TRBJ1-4; D gene ambiguous. CDR3 length: 15 residues. Germline lookup yields CDR1 SGHNT and CDR2 YENEEA. Trimming took 1 base from V and 5 from J, leaving 11 bases between them. For the CDR3, the DNA is TGTGCCAGCAGCTTAGTTGGCGGATTAAATGAAAAACTGTTTTTT. Its translation is CASSLVGGLNEKLFF.

The chain recombines TRBV6-5 with TRBJ1-6; TRBD1 might be the D (6 bases). Germline lookup yields CDR1 MNHEY and CDR2 SVGAGI. The CDR3 spans 16 residues. Trimming pared 2 bases from V and 7 bases from J, leaving 15 bases between. The CDR3 region has the DNA TGTGCCAGCAGTTACGGCGCTCACAGGGTAAATTCACCCCTCCACTTT. Its protein is CASSYGAHRVNSPLHF.

This rearrangement joins TRBV6-5 to TRBJ2-7, with TRBD2 matching 10 bases. The V gene end was trimmed by 5 bases and the J gene end by 5 bases; junction bases not matched to a gene: 9. There are 15 residues in the CDR3. Germline lookup yields CDR1 MNHEY and CDR2 SVGAGI. The CDR3: CASSILAGEKNEQYF. The CDR3 nucleotides are TGTGCCAGCAGTATTCTAGCGGGAGAAAAAAACGAGCAGTACTTC.

This clone has more than one count but fewer than ten. The V and J genes are TRBV3-1 (or the pseudogene TRBV3-2) and TRBJ1-2; a possible D gene is TRBD1 (5 bases). The CDR3 has 14 residues. Germline loops: CDR1 LGHDT, CDR2 YNNKEL (reference sequence). V lost 0 bases, J lost 7 bases, and 12 bases lay in between. Here the CDR3 DNA reads TGTGCCAGCAGCCAAGAGTTAGCCGGGGGTGGCTACACCTTC. It specifies CASSQELAGGGYTF.

V and J are TRBV5-1 and TRBJ2-5, with a tentative D call TRBD1 (6 bases). The CDR3 extends over 15 amino acids. The V and J ends lost 4 bases and 7 bases respectively, with 20 bases between them. CDR1 and CDR2 from the germline V gene are SGHRS and YFSETQ. This CDR3 reads CASSPRGTEDGTQYF. The CDR3 nucleotides are TGCGCCAGCAGCCCGAGGGGGACGGAGGATGGGACCCAGTACTTC.

This clone was counted once. The chain employs TRBV5-1 and TRBJ2-7; D possibly corresponds to TRBD2 (5 bases). This CDR3 is 14 amino acids long. Germline lookup yields CDR1 SGHRS and CDR2 YFSETQ. Trimming took 0 bases from V and 3 from J, leaving 10 bases between them. CDR3 in amino acids: CASSLAGSRYEQYF. The CDR3 nucleotides read TGCGCCAGCAGCTTGGCGGGGAGCCGCTACGAGCAGTACTTC.

V and J are TRBV11-2 and TRBJ2-7; no definite D call. V was trimmed by 5 bases and J by 1 base, leaving 9 bases between them. In germline, CDR1 is SGHAT, CDR2 FQNNGV. The CDR3 runs 13 residues. The CDR3 spells CASSLPSSYEQYF. The CDR3 DNA sequence: TGTGCCAGCAGCCTTCCCAGTTCCTACGAGCAGTACTTC.

This clone was found once. The V call is TRBV4-1, the J call TRBJ1-2, with D hard to call. The CDR3 extends over 16 amino acids. Looked up from germline, CDR1 is MGHRA and CDR2 is YSYEKL. With 4 bases removed from V and 0 bases from J, the gap between germline ends came to 15 bases. The chain's CDR3 is CASSRSPGNTNYGYTF. CDR3 DNA sequence: TGCGCCAGCAGCCGATCTCCCGGGAACACTAACTATGGCTACACCTTC.

This chain uses TRBV9 with TRBJ1-1, with 12 bases aligning to TRBD1. Germline V lookup: CDR1 SGDLS, CDR2 YYNGEE. The junction had 4 bases not matched to a gene; V was cut back by 3 bases and J by 4 bases. The CDR3 sequence is 15 residues long. Here the CDR3 reads CASSDRDRGLTEAFF. The CDR3 region has the DNA TGTGCCAGCAGCGACCGGGACAGGGGGCTCACTGAAGCTTTCTTT.

V gene TRBV19 combines with J gene TRBJ2-5; weak D call: TRBD2 (5 bases). V was clipped by 4 bases and J by 5 bases, with 11 bases between them. Germline V CDR1 and CDR2: LNHDA, SQIVND (reference sequence). The CDR3 has 13 residues. CDR3 region: CASSRGLVETQYF. Here the CDR3 DNA reads TGTGCCAGTAGTAGAGGGTTAGTTGAGACCCAGTACTTC.

The chain couples TRBV2 to TRBJ2-5; TRBD1 agrees at 7 bases. The CDR3 consists of 15 residues. The V and J ends lost 4 bases and 4 bases, in that order; junction bases with no gene match: 9. Germline V gene data show CDR1 as SNHLY and CDR2 as FYNNEI. The CDR3: CASSVQGVGSETQYF. The CDR3, as DNA: TGTGCCAGCAGTGTTCAGGGGGTAGGGTCAGAGACCCAGTACTTC.